This T cell receptor beta chain was sequenced in a study of blood T cells in healthy people across ages. Regarding the study as a whole: With unsorted PBMCs, a conclusive comparison of naive versus antigen-experienced cells was not possible. Changes seen in expanded clonotypes were possibly confounded by donor CMV status left unknown.

Together with a sample-barcoded 5' primer, a J-beta primer mix was included in a second PCR lasting roughly 7 to 11 cycles. TCRdb called the 5' RACE reads again in MiXCR, with one record for every CDR3 protein. In the table there are almost 1 million distinct CDR3 sequences, 51% of which are singletons. Remarks on this clonotype: Its antigen is not identified.

Trimming cost V 8 bases and J 0 bases, with 16 bases left between them. The CDR3 is made up of 15 amino acids. Sequencing was carried out using blood. The source is a woman in her sixties or seventies in good health. The V call is TRBV12-3 or TRBV12-4, the J call TRBJ1-1; D is undetermined. The CDR3 bases are TGTGCCAGCGATTTGGGTGGCCGAGTGAACACTGAAGCTTTCTTT. This translates into CASDLGGRVNTEAFF.